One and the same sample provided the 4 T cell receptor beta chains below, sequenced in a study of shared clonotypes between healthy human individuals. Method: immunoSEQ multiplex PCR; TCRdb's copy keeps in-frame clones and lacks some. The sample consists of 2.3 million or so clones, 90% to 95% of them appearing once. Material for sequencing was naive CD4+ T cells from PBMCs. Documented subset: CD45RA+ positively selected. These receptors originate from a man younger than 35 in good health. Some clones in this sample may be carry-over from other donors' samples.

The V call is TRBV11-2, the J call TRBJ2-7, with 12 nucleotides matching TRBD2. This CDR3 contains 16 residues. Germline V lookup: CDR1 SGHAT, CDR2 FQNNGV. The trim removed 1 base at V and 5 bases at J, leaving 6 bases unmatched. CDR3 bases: TGTGCCAGCAGCTTAGGACTAGCGGGAGCAGGGGACGAGCAGTACTTC. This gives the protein CASSLGLAGAGDEQYF.

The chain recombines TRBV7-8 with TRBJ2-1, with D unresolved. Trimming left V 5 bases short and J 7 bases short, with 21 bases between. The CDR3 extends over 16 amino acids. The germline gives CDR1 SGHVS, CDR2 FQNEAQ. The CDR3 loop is CASSILAQTTPNEQFF. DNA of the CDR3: TGTGCCAGCAGCATCCTGGCCCAGACGACACCTAATGAGCAGTTCTTC.

The CDR3 region is CASSVRDSLNTEAFF. The CDR3 nucleotides read TGTGCCAGCAGTGTCCGGGACAGCTTGAACACTGAAGCTTTCTTT. The chain couples TRBV25-1 to TRBJ1-1; TRBD1 agrees at 7 bases. J gave up 0 bases and V 4 bases, and 5 bases lay outside the gene matches. The CDR3 runs to 15 residues. The V gene's germline CDR1 is MGHDK and CDR2 SYGVNS.

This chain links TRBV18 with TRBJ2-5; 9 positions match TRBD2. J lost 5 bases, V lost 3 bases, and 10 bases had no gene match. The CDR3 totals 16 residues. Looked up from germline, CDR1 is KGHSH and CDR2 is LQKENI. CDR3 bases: TGTGCCAGCTCACCTACCTATAGCGGGAGCGGGGAGACCCAGTACTTC. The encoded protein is CASSPTYSGSGETQYF. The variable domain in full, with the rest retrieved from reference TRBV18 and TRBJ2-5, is NAGVMQNPRHLVRRRGQEARLRCSPMKGHSHVYWYRQLPEEGLKFMVYLQKENIIDESGMPKERFSAEFPKEGPSILRIQQVVRGDSAAYFCASSPTYSGSGETQYFGPGTRLLVL.